This T cell receptor beta chain emerged from a study of T cells in localized non-small cell lung cancer. General study points: The greatest T cell clonality was found in uninvolved adjacent lung (higher than in tumor).

The CDR3 consists of 13 residues. The germline CDR1 and CDR2 sequences are WNHNN and SYGVQD (reference sequence). Using immunoSEQ multiplex PCR, the repertoire was profiled, and TCRdb retains in-frame clones only, with some absent. The data contain around 6,700 clones, roughly two fifths of them singletons. Details on this clone: Its specificity is unknown. An end of the junction does not agree with germline; a read error may underlie this.

This chain joins TRBV10-1 and TRBJ2-1; the match to TRBD2 covers 13 bases. Source: lung tumor tissue, taken before any cancer treatment. The TCR was taken from a man aged 40 to 70 with stage III lung adenocarcinoma. CDR3: CASSPGLAGVVVF. DNA of the CDR3: TGCGCCAGCAGCCCCGGACTAGCGGGAGTTGTGGTCTTC.